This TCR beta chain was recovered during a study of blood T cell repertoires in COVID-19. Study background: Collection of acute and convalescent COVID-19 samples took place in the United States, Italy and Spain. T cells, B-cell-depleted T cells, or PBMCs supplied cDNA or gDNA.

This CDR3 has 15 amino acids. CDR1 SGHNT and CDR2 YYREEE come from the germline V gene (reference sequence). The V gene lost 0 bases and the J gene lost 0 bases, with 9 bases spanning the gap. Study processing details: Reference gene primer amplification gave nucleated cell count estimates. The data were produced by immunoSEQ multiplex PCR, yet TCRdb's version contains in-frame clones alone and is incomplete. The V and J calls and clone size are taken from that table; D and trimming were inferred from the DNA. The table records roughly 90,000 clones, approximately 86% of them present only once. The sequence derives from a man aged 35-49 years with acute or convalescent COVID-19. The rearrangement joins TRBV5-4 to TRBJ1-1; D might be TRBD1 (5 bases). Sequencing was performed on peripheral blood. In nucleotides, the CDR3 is TGTGCCAGCAGCTTGGCGGCAGGGATGAACACTGAAGCTTTCTTT. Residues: CASSLAAGMNTEAFF. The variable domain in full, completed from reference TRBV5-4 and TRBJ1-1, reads ETGVTQSPTHLIKTRGQQVTLRCSSQSGHNTVSWYQQALGQGPQFIFQYYREEENGRGNFPPRFSGLQFPNYSSELNVNALELDDSALYLCASSLAAGMNTEAFFGQGTRLTVV.